The 9 T cell receptor beta chains below all came from one sample that was sequenced in a study of T cells expressing NK-cell markers (dated by TCRdb to about 2020). Receptor amplification or capture employed 5' RACE. These reads were obtained on an Illumina HiSeq 2000. TCRdb reprocessed the reads; each CDR3 protein sequence makes one entry, and DNA is unavailable. This sample's table contains 200,000 to 300,000 distinct CDR3 sequences. Jointly, the top ten make up 0.39% of the sample. Sequencing was performed on blood T cells: a sorted CD56 or NKG2C T cell subset, CD4+ or CD8+ T cells, or bulk PBMC T cells (not recorded which). Receptor source: a man aged 18 to 30 in good health. Donor details come from another sample of the same person, matched by shared clones.

The genes are TRBV5-1 and TRBJ2-5; absent DNA, TCRdb's TRBD2 call cannot be checked. The CDR3 totals 16 residues. Germline V gives CDR1 SGHRS, CDR2 YFSETQ. CDR3: CASSGSSGRARETQYF.

This chain uses TRBV7-2 with TRBJ2-1; TCRdb returns TRBD2, unconfirmable since there is no DNA. This CDR3 is built from 18 residues. Looked up from germline, CDR1 is SGHTA and CDR2 is FQGNSA. The chain's CDR3 is CASSLFGYHRGGNNEQFF.

This sequence joins TRBV7-9 and TRBJ2-5; the TCRdb D gene call, TRBD2, has no DNA to confirm it. Germline CDR1 SEHNR, CDR2 FQNEAQ (reference sequence). CDR3 length: 14 residues. CDR3 amino acids: CASQSGGPQETQYF.

The chain combines TRBV24-1 with TRBJ1-2. From germline, CDR1 is KGHDR and CDR2 SFDVKD. The CDR3 is 13 amino acids. The CDR3 here is CATSESGPDGYTF.

V gene TRBV11-2 combines with J gene TRBJ1-5; TCRdb outputs TRBD1, but without DNA this stays unchecked. Germline-derived CDR1 and CDR2 are SGHAT and FQNNGV. CDR3 size: 15 residues. The CDR3 protein is CASSPSRGARGPQHF.

The genes are TRBV7-9 and TRBJ1-4; the D call of TRBD1 rests on TCRdb alone, since no DNA is present to check it. From germline, CDR1 is SEHNR and CDR2 FQNEAQ (reference sequence). This CDR3 is built from 15 residues. The CDR3 reads CASSISTGPNEKLFF.

The gene calls are TRBV7-2 and TRBJ2-7. The V gene's germline CDR1 is SGHTA and CDR2 FQGNSA. CDR3 length equals 14 residues. CDR3 sequence reads: CASSFSGSSYEQYF.

The chain combines TRBV6-5 with TRBJ2-3; absent DNA, TCRdb's TRBD2 call cannot be checked. The germline gives CDR1 MNHEY, CDR2 SVGAGI. The CDR3 is 17 amino acids. The CDR3 loop reads CASSYRFFSGTTDTQYF.

The CDR3 spells CSVVTVDLPLYEQFF. This chain links TRBV29-1 with TRBJ2-1. This CDR3 contains 15 residues. Germline V gene sequence: CDR1 SQVTM, CDR2 ANQGSEA.